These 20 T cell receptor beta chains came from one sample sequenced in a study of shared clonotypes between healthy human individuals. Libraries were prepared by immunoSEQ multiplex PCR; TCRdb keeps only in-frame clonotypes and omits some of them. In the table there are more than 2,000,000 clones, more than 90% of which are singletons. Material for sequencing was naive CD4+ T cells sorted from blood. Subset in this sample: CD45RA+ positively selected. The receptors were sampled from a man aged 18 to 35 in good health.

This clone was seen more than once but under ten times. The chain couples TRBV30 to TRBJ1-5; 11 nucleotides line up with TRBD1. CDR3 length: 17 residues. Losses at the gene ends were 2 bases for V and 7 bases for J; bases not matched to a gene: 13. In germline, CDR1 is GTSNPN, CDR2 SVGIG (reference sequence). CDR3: CAWSKGQGGSGRQPQHF. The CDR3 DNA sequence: TGTGCCTGGAGTAAGGGACAGGGGGGTTCGGGAAGGCAGCCCCAGCATTTT.

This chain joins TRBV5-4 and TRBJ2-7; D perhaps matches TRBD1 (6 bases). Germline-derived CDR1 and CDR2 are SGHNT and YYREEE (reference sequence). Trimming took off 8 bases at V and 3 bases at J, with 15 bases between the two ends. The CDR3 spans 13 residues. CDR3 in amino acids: CASSTGQNYEQYF. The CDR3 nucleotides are TGTGCCAGTTCGACAGGACAAAACTACGAGCAGTACTTC.

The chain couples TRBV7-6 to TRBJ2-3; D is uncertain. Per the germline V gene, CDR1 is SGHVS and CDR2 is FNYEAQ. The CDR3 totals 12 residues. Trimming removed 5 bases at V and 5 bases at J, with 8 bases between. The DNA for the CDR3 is TGTGCCAGCAGCCGAGCCTTAGATACGCAGTATTTT. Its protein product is CASSRALDTQYF.

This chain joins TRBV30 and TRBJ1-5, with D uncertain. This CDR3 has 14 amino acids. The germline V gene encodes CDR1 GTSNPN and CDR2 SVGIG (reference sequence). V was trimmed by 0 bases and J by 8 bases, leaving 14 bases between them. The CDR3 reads CAWSVRRAGEPQHF. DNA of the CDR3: TGTGCCTGGAGTGTACGGCGGGCCGGAGAGCCCCAGCATTTT. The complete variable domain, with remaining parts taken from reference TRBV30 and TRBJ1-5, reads SQTIHQWPATLVQPVGSPLSLECTVEGTSNPNLYWYRQAAGRGLQLLFYSVGIGQISSEVPQNLSASRPQDRQFILSSKKLLLSDSGFYLCAWSVRRAGEPQHFGDGTRLSIL.

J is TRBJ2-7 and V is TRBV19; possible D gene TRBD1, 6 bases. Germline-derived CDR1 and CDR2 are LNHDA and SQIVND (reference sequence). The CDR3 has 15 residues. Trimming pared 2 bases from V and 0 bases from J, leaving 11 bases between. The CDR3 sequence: CASSIQGTNSYEQYF. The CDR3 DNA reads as TGTGCCAGTAGTATACAGGGGACGAACTCCTACGAGCAGTACTTC.

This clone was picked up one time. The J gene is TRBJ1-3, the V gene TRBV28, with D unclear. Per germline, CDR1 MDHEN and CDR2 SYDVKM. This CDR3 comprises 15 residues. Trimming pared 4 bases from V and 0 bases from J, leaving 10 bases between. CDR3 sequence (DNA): TGTGCCAGCAGTTCGTATACCGTCTCTGGAAACACCATATATTTT. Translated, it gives CASSSYTVSGNTIYF.

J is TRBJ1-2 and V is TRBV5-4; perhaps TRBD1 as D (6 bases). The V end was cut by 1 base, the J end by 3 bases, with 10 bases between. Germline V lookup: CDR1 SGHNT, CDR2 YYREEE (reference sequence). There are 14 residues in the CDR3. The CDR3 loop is CASSLFGGDYGYTF. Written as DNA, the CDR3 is TGTGCCAGCAGCTTGTTTGGGGGCGACTATGGCTACACCTTC.

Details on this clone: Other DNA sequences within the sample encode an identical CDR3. The CDR3 loop is CASSYSKGYEQYF. The CDR3 bases are TGTGCCAGCAGTTACTCGAAGGGTTACGAGCAGTACTTC. The chain joins TRBV6-6 to TRBJ2-7, with D uncertain. The CDR3 covers 13 residues. V was shortened by 0 bases and J by 4 bases, with 7 bases between the two germline ends. Looked up from germline, CDR1 is MNHNY and CDR2 is SVGAGI (reference sequence).

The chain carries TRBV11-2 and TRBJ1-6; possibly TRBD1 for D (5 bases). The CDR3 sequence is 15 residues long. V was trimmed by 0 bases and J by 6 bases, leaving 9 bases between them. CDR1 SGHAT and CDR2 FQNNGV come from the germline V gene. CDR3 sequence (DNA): TGTGCCAGCAGCTTAGAGACAGCCGGTAATTCACCCCTCCACTTT. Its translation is CASSLETAGNSPLHF.

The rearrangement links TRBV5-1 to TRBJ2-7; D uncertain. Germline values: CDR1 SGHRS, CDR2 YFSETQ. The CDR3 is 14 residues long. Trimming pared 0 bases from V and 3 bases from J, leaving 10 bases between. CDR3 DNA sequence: TGCGCCAGCAGCTTGGGCCAGGCCCTCTACGAGCAGTACTTC. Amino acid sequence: CASSLGQALYEQYF.

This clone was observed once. The CDR3 loop is CASSDQALGGNTEAFF. The CDR3 DNA reads as TGTGCCAGCAGTGACCAGGCCCTGGGGGGGAACACTGAAGCTTTCTTT. V and J are TRBV6-4 and TRBJ1-1, with a weak D call TRBD1 (5 bases). Trimming shortened V by 2 bases and J by 1 base, and 14 bases separated the two germline ends. The germline gives CDR1 MRHNA, CDR2 SNTAGT. The CDR3 covers 16 residues.

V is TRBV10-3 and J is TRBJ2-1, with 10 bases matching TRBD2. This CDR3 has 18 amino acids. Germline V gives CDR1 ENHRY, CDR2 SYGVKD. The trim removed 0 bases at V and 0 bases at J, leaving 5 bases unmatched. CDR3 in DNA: TGTGCCATCAGTGAGTCAATTAGCGGGGGGAGCTCCTACAATGAGCAGTTCTTC. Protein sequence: CAISESISGGSSYNEQFF.

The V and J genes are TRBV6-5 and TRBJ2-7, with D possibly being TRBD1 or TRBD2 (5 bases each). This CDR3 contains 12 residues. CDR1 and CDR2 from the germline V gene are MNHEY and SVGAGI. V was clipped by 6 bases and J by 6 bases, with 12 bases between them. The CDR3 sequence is CASSHQRGEQYF. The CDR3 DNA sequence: TGTGCCAGCAGCCACCAGAGGGGCGAGCAGTACTTC.

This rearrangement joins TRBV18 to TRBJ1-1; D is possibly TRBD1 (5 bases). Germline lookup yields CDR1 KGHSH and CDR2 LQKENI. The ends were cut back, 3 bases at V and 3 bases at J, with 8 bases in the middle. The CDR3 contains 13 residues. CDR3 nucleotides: TGTGCCAGCTCACCTTTACAGGACACTGAAGCTTTCTTT. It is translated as CASSPLQDTEAFF.

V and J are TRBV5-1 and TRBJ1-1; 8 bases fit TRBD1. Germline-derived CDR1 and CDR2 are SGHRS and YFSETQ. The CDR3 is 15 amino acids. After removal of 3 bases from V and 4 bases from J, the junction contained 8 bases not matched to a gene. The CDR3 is CASSSTGDWTTEAFF. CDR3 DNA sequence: TGCGCCAGCAGCTCGACAGGGGACTGGACCACTGAAGCTTTCTTT.

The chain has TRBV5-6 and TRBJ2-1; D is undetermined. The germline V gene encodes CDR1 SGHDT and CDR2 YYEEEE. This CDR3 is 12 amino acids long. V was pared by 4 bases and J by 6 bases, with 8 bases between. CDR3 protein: CASSPTRNEQFF. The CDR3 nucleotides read TGTGCCAGCAGCCCCACACGCAATGAGCAGTTCTTC.

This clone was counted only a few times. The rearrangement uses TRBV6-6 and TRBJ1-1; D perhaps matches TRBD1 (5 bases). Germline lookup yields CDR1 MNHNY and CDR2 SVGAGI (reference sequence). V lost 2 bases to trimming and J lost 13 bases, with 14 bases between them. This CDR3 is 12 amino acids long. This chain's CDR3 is CASSYTGRESFF. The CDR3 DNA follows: TGTGCCAGCAGTTACACTGGCAGGGAGAGTTTCTTT.

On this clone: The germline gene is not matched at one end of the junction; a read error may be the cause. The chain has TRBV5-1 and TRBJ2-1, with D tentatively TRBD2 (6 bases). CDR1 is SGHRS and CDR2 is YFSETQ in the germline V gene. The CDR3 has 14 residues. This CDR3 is CASSLEGTKGEQFF. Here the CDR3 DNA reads TGCGCCAGCAGTTTGGAGGGGACGAAGGGTGAGCAGTTCTTC.

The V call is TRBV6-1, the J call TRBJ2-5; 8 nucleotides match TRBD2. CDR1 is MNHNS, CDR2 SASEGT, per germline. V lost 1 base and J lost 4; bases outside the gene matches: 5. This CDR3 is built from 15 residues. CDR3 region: CASSEEGTRSETQYF. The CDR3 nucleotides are TGTGCCAGCAGTGAAGAAGGGACTAGGTCAGAGACCCAGTACTTC.

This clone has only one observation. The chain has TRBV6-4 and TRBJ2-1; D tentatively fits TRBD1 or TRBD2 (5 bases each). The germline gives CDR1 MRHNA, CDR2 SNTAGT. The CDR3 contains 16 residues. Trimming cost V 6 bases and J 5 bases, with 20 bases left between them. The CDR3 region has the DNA TGTGCCAGCAGCTCGGGGCTTACACCGGAAAACAATGAGCAGTTCTTC. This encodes CASSSGLTPENNEQFF.